These 16 T cell receptor beta chains share one sample of origin, sequenced in a study of sequential checkpoint blockade in melanoma. Sequencing was performed with immunoSEQ multiplex PCR; in TCRdb, only in-frame clones are kept and a portion is missing. The sample has about 11,000 clones, roughly 28% seen once. Regarding treatment: randomized to nivolumab then ipilimumab (arm A) or the reverse (arm B). The sample consisted of tumor tissue (inferred from file names), taken from a patient given nivolumab and ipilimumab in sequence. These receptors came from a human donor with melanoma.

This clone showed up many times. The gene calls are TRBV11-3 and TRBJ2-5, with D possibly TRBD2 on 6 matching bases. This CDR3 has 15 amino acids. Trimming took 4 bases from V and 2 from J, leaving 14 bases between them. The germline V gene encodes CDR1 SGHNT and CDR2 YENEEA. Here the CDR3 reads CASSSGVQFQETQYF. CDR3 bases: TGTGCCAGCAGCTCGGGGGTGCAGTTTCAAGAGACCCAGTACTTC.

The chain employs TRBV18 and TRBJ2-3; D remains ambiguous. The CDR3 covers 13 residues. Germline V gene lookup returns CDR1 KGHSH and CDR2 LQKENI. The V end lost 5 bases, the J end lost 2 bases, and 8 bases lay between the germline ends. The CDR3 protein is CASSVNPTDTQYF. CDR3 bases: TGTGCCAGCTCAGTAAACCCCACAGATACGCAGTATTTT.

V and J are TRBV5-1 and TRBJ2-2; TRBD2 aligns across 7 bases. CDR1 is SGHRS, CDR2 YFSETQ, per germline. This CDR3 is built from 15 residues. Trimming took 2 bases from V and 2 from J; bases not matched to a gene: 3. The DNA of the CDR3 is TGCGCCAGCAGCTTAGCGGGACTTAACACCGGGGAGCTGTTTTTT. Translated, it gives CASSLAGLNTGELFF. The variable domain in full, with the rest retrieved from reference TRBV5-1 and TRBJ2-2, is KAGVTQTPRYLIKTRGQQVTLSCSPISGHRSVSWYQQTPGQGLQFLFEYFSETQRNKGNFPGRFSGRQFSNSRSEMNVSTLELGDSALYLCASSLAGLNTGELFFGEGSRLTVL.

The table lists this clone with a few counts. J is TRBJ1-5 and V is TRBV4-1, with D hard to call. Germline CDR1 is MGHRA and CDR2 is YSYEKL. There are 15 residues in the CDR3. V lost 0 bases, J lost 10 bases, and 16 bases lay in between. The CDR3 is CASSQEFTIVSPQHF. In DNA form, the CDR3 reads TGCGCCAGCAGCCAAGAGTTTACAATTGTAAGCCCCCAGCATTTT.

This clone rates as medium-sized. This sequence joins TRBV19 and TRBJ1-6, with D hard to call. The CDR3 has 14 amino acids. Looked up from germline, CDR1 is LNHDA and CDR2 is SQIVND (reference sequence). The V end lost 5 bases, the J end lost 7 bases, and 12 bases lay between the germline ends. CDR3: CASSLGPGNSPLHF. In DNA form, the CDR3 reads TGTGCCAGTAGTTTGGGCCCTGGGAATTCACCCCTCCACTTT.

This chain's CDR3 is CASRIAGGSEQYF. CDR3 sequence (DNA): TGTGCCAGCAGAATAGCGGGGGGAAGCGAGCAGTACTTC. The rearrangement uses TRBV6-8 and TRBJ2-7, with TRBD2 identical over 10 bases. With V trimmed by 6 bases and J by 6 bases, 5 bases remained unmatched. The germline CDR1 and CDR2 sequences are MNHGY and SAAAGT. The CDR3 has 13 amino acids.

Only a few counts were recorded for this clone. This chain links TRBV7-6 with TRBJ2-3; the D call may be TRBD1 or TRBD2 (5 bases each). The V gene's germline CDR1 is SGHVS and CDR2 FNYEAQ. CDR3 length: 15 amino acids. Between the trimmed V and J ends, which lost 4 bases and 6 bases, there was a span of 17 bases. The CDR3 DNA reads as TGTGCCAGCAGCTATCTGGGACCTTCAGCGGATACGCAGTATTTT. Amino acid sequence: CASSYLGPSADTQYF.

This clone was seen only a few times. The J gene is TRBJ1-1, the V gene TRBV11-3, with TRBD1 as a possible D gene (6 bases). Germline V CDR1 and CDR2: SGHNT, YENEEA. Trimming shortened V by 5 bases and J by 2 bases, and 15 bases separated the two germline ends. The CDR3 is made up of 15 amino acids. The CDR3 coding sequence is TGTGCCAGCAGCCCGTGGACAGCAAGAAACACTGAAGCTTTCTTT. Residues: CASSPWTARNTEAFF.

In its sample, this clone was seen a few times. This rearrangement joins TRBV7-6 to TRBJ2-2; D gene ambiguous. The CDR3 consists of 16 residues. Germline V gene data show CDR1 as SGHVS and CDR2 as FNYEAQ. Between the trimmed V and J ends, which lost 2 bases and 3 bases, there was a span of 13 bases. The CDR3, as DNA: TGTGCCAGCAGCTTATTGTCACCCCTTGACACCGGGGAGCTGTTTTTT. This gives the protein CASSLLSPLDTGELFF.

This clone was observed a handful of times. J is TRBJ2-1 and V is TRBV11-3; no reliable D call. Germline V gene sequence: CDR1 SGHNT, CDR2 YENEEA. The CDR3 is 16 amino acids. Trimming removed 3 bases at V and 5 bases at J, with 17 bases between. The CDR3 DNA sequence: TGTGCCAGCAGCTTCAGCCGGGCCAGAGAAAACAATGAGCAGTTCTTC. Its protein is CASSFSRARENNEQFF.

In its sample, this clone was seen once. The chain has TRBV30 and TRBJ2-1, with D unclear. Germline V CDR1 and CDR2: GTSNPN, SVGIG (reference sequence). Trimming pared 1 base from V and 2 bases from J, leaving 6 bases between. The CDR3 covers 13 residues. In DNA form, the CDR3 reads TGTGCCTGGAGTGCCATGACCTACAATGAGCAGTTCTTC. Translating gives CAWSAMTYNEQFF. Variable domain in full (rest from reference TRBV30 and TRBJ2-1): SQTIHQWPATLVQPVGSPLSLECTVEGTSNPNLYWYRQAAGRGLQLLFYSVGIGQISSEVPQNLSASRPQDRQFILSSKKLLLSDSGFYLCAWSAMTYNEQFFGPGTRLTVL.

The rearrangement joins TRBV6-8 to TRBJ1-5; D remains unclear. In germline, CDR1 is MNHGY, CDR2 SAAAGT. V was trimmed by 6 bases and J by 4 bases, leaving 7 bases between them. The CDR3 has 12 residues. As DNA, the CDR3 is TGTGCCAGCAGCTACGGTAATCAGCCCCAGCATTTT. Translated: CASSYGNQPQHF.

The chain employs TRBV11-3 and TRBJ2-3; D is unresolved. The CDR3 totals 14 residues. The V end was cut by 0 bases, the J end by 7 bases, with 11 bases between. From germline, CDR1 is SGHNT and CDR2 YENEEA. The CDR3 DNA reads TGTGCCAGCAGCTTAGAAAGGGTTTCATATACGCAGTATTTT. It codes for CASSLERVSYTQYF.

This clone has just a few counts. The chain links TRBV11-3 to TRBJ2-3; 9 bases are shared with TRBD2. With 0 bases clipped from V and 5 bases from J, the junction kept 3 bases outside the gene matches. Germline assignment: CDR1 SGHNT and CDR2 YENEEA. CDR3 length equals 15 residues. The chain's CDR3 is CASSLDSGGLDTQYF. The CDR3 DNA follows: TGTGCCAGCAGCTTAGATAGCGGGGGTTTAGATACGCAGTATTTT.

This clone was picked up many times. The rearrangement joins TRBV9 to TRBJ1-2; D remains ambiguous. This CDR3 is built from 12 residues. CDR1 SGDLS and CDR2 YYNGEE come from the germline V gene. The V end was cut by 5 bases, the J end by 0 bases, with 5 bases between. This CDR3 reads CASRIPNYGYTF. The CDR3 DNA sequence: TGTGCCAGCAGAATCCCTAACTATGGCTACACCTTC.

The rearrangement joins TRBV29-1 to TRBJ1-2, with a weak D call TRBD1 (5 bases). V lost 4 bases, J lost 6 bases, and 15 bases lay in between. Germline loops: CDR1 SQVTM, CDR2 ANQGSEA. This CDR3 spans 13 amino acids. CDR3: CSVGGAREDGYTF. The CDR3 DNA reads as TGCAGCGTTGGCGGGGCGCGGGAAGATGGCTACACCTTC. Based on the CDR3 plus reference TRBV29-1 and TRBJ1-2, the full variable domain is SAVISQKPSRDICQRGTSLTIQCQVDSQVTMMFWYRQQPGQSLTLIATANQGSEATYESGFVIDKFPISRPNLTFSTLTVSNMSPEDSSIYLCSVGGAREDGYTFGSGTRLTVV.